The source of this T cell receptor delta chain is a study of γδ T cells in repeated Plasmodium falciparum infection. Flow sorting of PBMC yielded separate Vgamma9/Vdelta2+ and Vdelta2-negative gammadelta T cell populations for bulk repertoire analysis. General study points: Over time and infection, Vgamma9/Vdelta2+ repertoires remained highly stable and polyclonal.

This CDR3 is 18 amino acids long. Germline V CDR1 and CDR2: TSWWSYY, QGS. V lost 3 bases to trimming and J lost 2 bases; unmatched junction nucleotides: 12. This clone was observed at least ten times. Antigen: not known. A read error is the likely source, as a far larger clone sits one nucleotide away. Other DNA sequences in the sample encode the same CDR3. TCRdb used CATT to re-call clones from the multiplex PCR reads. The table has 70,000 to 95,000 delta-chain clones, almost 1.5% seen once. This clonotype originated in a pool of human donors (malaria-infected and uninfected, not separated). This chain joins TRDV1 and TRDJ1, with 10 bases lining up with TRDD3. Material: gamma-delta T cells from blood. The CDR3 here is CALGELSVMGDTTDKLIF. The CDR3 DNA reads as TGTGCTCTTGGGGAGCTTTCAGTCATGGGGGATACAACCGATAAACTCATCTTT.